This TCR beta chain was sequenced for a study of T-cell memory formation after mild COVID-19. Study context: Clustering of TCRs was largely donor specific.

Notes on the study in general: Chiefly within CM and EM were the contracting CD4+ clones; CD8+ ones were within EMRA.

This clonotype was counted at least ten times. Its antigen is not identified. Using its own MiXCR run on the 5' RACE reads, TCRdb lists one record per CDR3 protein. The table records around 110,000 distinct CDR3 sequences, around 15% of them present only once. Trimming cost V 1 base and J 5 bases; bases outside gene matches: 4. Germline CDR1 reads SEHNR; CDR2 reads FQNEAQ (reference sequence). The CDR3 covers 16 residues. The sequenced material came from PBMCs or a T cell subset sorted from them (not recorded which). This receptor was identified in a young man who had mild COVID-19 (a few samples of this study predate the infection). Cell type and time point are not known. The chain links TRBV7-9 to TRBJ2-1; 11 bases agree with TRBD1. DNA for the CDR3: TGTGCCAGCAGCTTAGTGTGGACAGGGGGCCACAATGAGCAGTTCTTC. It encodes CASSLVWTGGHNEQFF.